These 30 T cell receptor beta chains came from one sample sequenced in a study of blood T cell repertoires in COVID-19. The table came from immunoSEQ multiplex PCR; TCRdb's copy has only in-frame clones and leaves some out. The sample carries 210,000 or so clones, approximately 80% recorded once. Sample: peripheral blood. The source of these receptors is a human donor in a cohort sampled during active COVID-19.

The CDR3, as DNA: TGTGCCAGTAGTATAGGCCAGGGGGCGTTTCAGCCCCAGCATTTT. Translated: CASSIGQGAFQPQHF. The chain couples TRBV19 to TRBJ1-5; the match to TRBD1 covers 8 bases. The CDR3 contains 15 residues. Per germline, CDR1 LNHDA and CDR2 SQIVND (reference sequence). Unmatched junction bases numbered 5, after V lost 1 base and J lost 6 bases.

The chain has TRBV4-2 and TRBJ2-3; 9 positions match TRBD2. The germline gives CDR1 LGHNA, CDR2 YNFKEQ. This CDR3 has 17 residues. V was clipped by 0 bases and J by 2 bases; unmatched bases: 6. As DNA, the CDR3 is TGTGCCAGCAGCCAAGACGTAGGACTAGCGCCCACAGATACGCAGTATTTT. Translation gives CASSQDVGLAPTDTQYF.

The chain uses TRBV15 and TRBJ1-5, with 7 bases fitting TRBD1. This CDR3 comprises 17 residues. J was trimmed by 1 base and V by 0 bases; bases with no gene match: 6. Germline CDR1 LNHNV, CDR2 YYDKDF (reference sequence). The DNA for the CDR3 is TGTGCCACCAGCAGAGATCAGGGGACAGTAAGCAATCAGCCCCAGCATTTT. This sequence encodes CATSRDQGTVSNQPQHF.

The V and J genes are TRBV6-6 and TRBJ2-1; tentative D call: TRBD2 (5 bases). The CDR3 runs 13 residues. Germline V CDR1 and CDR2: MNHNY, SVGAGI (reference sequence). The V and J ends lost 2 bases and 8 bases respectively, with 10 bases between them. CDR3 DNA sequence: TGTGCCAGCAGTTACCATCGTAGCGATGAGCAGTTCTTC. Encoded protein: CASSYHRSDEQFF.

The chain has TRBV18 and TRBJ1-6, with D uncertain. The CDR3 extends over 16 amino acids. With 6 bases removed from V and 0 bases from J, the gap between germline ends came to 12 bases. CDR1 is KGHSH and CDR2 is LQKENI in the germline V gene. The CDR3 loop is CASSAGSSSYNSPLHF. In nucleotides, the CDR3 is TGTGCCAGCTCGGCCGGGTCGAGCTCCTATAATTCACCCCTCCACTTT.

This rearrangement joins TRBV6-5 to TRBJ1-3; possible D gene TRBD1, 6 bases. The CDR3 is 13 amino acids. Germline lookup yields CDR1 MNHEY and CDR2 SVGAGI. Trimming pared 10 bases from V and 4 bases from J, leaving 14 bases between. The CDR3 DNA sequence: TGTGCCACAGCCAGGGGACAAGGAAACACCATATATTTT. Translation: CATARGQGNTIYF.

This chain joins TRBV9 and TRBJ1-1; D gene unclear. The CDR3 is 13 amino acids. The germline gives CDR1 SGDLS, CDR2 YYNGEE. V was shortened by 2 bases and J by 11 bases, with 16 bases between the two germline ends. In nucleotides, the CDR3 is TGTGCCAGCAGCGTGGGGTGGACTACCTCGGCTTTCTTT. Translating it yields CASSVGWTTSAFF.

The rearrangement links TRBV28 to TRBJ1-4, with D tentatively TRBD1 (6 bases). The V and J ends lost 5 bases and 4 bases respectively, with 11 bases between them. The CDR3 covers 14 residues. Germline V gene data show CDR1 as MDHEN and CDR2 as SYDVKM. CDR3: CASSLQGVNEKLFF. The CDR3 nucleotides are TGTGCCAGCAGTCTACAGGGAGTTAATGAAAAACTGTTTTTT.

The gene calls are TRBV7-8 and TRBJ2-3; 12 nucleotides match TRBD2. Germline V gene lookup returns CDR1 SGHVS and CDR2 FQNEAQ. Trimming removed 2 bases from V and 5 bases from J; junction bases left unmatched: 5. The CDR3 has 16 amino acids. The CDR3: CASSLLVTSGRDTQYF. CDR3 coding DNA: TGTGCCAGCAGCTTATTGGTGACTAGCGGGAGAGATACGCAGTATTTT.

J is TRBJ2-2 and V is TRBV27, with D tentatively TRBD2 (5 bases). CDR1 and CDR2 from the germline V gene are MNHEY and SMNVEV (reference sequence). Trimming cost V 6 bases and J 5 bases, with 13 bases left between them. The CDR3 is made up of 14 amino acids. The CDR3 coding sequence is TGTGCCAGCAGATCACTAGGAAATACCGGGGAGCTGTTTTTT. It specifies CASRSLGNTGELFF.

Written as DNA, the CDR3 is TGTGCCAGCAGCGTAACAGGGGGCCGGGAGACCCAGTACTTC. Translation gives CASSVTGGRETQYF. J is TRBJ2-5 and V is TRBV9; 9 bases fit TRBD1. The length of the CDR3 is 14 residues. The germline CDR1 and CDR2 sequences are SGDLS and YYNGEE. Trimming cost V 1 base and J 5 bases; bases outside gene matches: 3.

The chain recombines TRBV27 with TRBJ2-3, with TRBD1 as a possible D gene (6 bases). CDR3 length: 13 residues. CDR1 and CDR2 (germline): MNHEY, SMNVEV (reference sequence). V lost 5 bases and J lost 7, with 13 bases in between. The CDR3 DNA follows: TGTGCCAGCAGTCCCCGACAGGACCATACGCAGTATTTT. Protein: CASSPRQDHTQYF.

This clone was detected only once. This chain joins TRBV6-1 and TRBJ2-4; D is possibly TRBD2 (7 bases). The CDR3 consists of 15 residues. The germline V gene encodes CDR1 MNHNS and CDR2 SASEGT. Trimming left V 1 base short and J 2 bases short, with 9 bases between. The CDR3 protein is CASSEEGGSKNIQYF. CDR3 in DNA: TGTGCCAGCAGTGAAGAGGGGGGGTCCAAAAACATTCAGTACTTC.

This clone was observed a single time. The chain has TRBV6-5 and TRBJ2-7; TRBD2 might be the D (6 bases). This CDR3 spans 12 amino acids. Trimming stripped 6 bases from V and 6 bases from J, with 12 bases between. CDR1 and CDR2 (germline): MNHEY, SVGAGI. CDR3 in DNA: TGTGCCAGCAGCCTTCAGGGAGGCGAGCAGTACGTC. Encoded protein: CASSLQGGEQYV.

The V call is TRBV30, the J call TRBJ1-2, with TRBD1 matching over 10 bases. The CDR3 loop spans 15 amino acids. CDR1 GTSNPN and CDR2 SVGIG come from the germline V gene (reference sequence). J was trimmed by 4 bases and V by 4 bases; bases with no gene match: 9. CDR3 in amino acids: CAWTNRDRGVYGYTF. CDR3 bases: TGTGCCTGGACGAACCGGGACAGGGGAGTCTATGGCTACACCTTC.

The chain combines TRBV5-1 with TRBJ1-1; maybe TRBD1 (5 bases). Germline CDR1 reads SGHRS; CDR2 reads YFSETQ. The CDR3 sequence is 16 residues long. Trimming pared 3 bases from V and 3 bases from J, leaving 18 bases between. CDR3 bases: TGCGCCAGCAGCTGGATTGGGGGGTTGTTGGACACTGAAGCTTTCTTT. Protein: CASSWIGGLLDTEAFF.

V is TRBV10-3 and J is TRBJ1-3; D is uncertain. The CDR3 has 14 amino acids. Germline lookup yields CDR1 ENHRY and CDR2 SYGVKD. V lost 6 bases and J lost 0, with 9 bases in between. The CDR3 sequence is CAIRTELSGNTIYF. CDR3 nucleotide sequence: TGTGCCATCAGGACTGAACTCTCTGGAAACACCATATATTTT.

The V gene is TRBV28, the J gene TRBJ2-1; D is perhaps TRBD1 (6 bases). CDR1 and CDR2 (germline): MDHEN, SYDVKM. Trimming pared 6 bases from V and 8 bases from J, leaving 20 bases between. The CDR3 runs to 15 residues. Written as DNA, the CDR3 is TGTGCCAGCAGCGCACATACAGGGCGCCTCCATGAGCAGTTCTTC. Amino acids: CASSAHTGRLHEQFF.

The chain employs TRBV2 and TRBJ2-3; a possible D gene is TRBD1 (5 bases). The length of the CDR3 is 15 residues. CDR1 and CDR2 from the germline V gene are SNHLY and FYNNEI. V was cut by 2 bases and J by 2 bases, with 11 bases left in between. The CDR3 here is CASSEFEGVTDTQYF. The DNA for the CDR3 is TGTGCCAGCAGTGAATTTGAAGGGGTCACAGATACGCAGTATTTT.

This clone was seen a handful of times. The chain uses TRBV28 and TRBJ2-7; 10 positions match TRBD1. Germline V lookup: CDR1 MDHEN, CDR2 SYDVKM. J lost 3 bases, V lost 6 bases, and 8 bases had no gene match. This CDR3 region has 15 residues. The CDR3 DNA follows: TGTGCCAGCAGGCAGGACAGGGGGTTTCTCTACGAGCAGTACTTC. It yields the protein CASRQDRGFLYEQYF.

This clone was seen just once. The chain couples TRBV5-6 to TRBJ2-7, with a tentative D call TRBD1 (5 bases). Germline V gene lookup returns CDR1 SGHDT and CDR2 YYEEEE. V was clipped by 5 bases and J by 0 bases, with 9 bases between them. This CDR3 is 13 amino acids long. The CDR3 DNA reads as TGTGCCAGCAGACAGGCTAGCTCCTACGAGCAGTACGTC. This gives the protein CASRQASSYEQYV.

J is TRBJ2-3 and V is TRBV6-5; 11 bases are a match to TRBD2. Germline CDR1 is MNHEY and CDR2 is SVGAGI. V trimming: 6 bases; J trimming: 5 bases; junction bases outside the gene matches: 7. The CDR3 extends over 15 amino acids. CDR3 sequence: CASRDSGGAVDTQYF. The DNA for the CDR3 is TGTGCCAGCAGAGATAGCGGGGGGGCGGTAGATACGCAGTATTTT.

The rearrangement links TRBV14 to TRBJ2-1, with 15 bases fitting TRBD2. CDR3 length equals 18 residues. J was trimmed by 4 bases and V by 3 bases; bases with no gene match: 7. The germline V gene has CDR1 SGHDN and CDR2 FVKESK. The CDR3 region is CASSQSRGLAGGYNEQFF. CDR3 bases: TGTGCCAGCAGCCAGTCCAGGGGACTAGCGGGGGGTTACAATGAGCAGTTCTTC.

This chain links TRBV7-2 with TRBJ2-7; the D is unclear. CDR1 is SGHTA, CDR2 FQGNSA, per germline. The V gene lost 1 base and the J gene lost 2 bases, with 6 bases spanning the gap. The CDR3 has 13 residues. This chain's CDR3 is CASSLGYTYEQYF. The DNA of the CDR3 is TGTGCCAGCAGCTTAGGTTACACCTACGAGCAGTACTTC. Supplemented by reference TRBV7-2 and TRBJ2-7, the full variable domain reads GAGVSQSPSNKVTEKGKDVELRCDPISGHTALYWYRQSLGQGLEFLIYFQGNSAPDKSGLPSDRFSAERTGGSVSTLTIQRTQQEDSAVYLCASSLGYTYEQYFGPGTRLTVT.

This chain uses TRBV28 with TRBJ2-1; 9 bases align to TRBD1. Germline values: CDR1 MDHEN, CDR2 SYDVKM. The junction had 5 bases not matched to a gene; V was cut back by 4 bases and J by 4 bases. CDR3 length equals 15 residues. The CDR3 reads CASSSTGGGYNEQFF. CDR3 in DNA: TGTGCCAGCAGTTCGACAGGGGGGGGTTACAATGAGCAGTTCTTC.

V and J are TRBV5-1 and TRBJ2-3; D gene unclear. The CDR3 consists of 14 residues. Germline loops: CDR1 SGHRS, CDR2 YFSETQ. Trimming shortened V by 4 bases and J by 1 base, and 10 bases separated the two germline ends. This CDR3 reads CASSEGAGTDTQYF. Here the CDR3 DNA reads TGCGCCAGCAGCGAAGGCGCGGGCACAGATACGCAGTATTTT.

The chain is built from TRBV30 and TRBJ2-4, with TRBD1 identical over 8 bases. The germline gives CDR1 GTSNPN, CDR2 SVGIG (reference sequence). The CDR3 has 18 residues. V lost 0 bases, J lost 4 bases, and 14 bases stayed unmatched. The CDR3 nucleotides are TGTGCCTGGAGTGTAAAGGGGAGACTCAGGGGGCTGAAAAACATTCAGTACTTC. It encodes CAWSVKGRLRGLKNIQYF.

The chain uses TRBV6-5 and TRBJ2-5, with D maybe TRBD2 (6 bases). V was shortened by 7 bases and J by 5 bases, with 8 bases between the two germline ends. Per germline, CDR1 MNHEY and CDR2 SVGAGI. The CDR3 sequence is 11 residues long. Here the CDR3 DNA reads TGTGCCAGCACGGCGGGGGAGACCCAGTACTTC. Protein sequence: CASTAGETQYF.

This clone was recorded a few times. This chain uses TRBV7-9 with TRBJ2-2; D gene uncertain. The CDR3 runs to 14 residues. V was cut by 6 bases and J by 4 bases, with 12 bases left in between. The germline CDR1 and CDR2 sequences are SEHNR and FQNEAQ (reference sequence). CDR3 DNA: TGTGCCAGCAGTCTCCCCAGGCTCACCGGGGAGCTGTTTTTT. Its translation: CASSLPRLTGELFF.

The CDR3 DNA reads TGTGCCAGTAGTATAAGGGGGACAGGGGATCAGCCCCAGCATTTT. Translated, it gives CASSIRGTGDQPQHF. The chain links TRBV19 to TRBJ1-5; TRBD1 matches at 10 bases. The germline V gene encodes CDR1 LNHDA and CDR2 SQIVND (reference sequence). The J segment lost 5 bases and the V segment lost 2 bases, leaving 3 bases of the junction unmatched. The CDR3 spans 15 residues.